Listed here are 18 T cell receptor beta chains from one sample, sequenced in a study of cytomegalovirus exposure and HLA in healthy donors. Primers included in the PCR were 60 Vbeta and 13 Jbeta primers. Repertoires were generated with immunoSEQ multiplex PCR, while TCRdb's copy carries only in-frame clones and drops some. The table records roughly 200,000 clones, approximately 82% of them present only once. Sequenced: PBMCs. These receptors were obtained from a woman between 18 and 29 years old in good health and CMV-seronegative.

The CDR3 coding sequence is TGTGCCAGCAGTCTAGCGGGCCGTAGCACAGATACGCAGTATTTT. This translates into CASSLAGRSTDTQYF. The chain couples TRBV6-5 to TRBJ2-3, with 8 bases matching TRBD2. The CDR3 loop spans 15 amino acids. Germline V gives CDR1 MNHEY, CDR2 SVGAGI. Trimming removed 5 bases from V and 0 bases from J; junction bases left unmatched: 4.

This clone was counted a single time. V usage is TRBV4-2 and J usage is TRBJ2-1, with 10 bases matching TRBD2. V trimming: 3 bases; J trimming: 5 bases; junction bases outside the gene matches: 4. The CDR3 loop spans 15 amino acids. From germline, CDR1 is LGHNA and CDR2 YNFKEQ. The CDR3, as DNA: TGTGCCAGCAGCCATACTAGCGGGGTTGACAATGAGCAGTTCTTC. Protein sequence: CASSHTSGVDNEQFF.

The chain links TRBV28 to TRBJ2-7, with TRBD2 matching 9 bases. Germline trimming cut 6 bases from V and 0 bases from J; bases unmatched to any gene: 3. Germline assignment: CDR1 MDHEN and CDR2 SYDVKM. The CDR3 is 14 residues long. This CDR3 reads CASRTSGSSYEQYF. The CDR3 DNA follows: TGTGCCAGCAGGACTAGCGGCAGCTCCTACGAGCAGTACTTC.

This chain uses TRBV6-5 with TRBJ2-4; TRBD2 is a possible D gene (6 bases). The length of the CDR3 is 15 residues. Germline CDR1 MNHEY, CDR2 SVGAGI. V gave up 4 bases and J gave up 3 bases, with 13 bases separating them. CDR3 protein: CASSSMRGGKNIQYF. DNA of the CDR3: TGTGCCAGCAGTTCCATGAGGGGAGGCAAAAACATTCAGTACTTC.

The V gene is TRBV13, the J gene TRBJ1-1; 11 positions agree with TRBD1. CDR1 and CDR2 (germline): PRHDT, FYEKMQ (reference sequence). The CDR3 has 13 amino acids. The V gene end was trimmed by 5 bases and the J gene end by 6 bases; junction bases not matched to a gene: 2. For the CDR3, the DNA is TGTGCCAGCAGCCGGGACAGGGGGGCTGAAGCTTTCTTT. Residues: CASSRDRGAEAFF.

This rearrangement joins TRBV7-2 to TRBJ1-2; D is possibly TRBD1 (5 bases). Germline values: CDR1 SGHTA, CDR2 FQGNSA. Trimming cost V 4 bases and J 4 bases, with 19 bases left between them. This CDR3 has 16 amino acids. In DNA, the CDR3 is TGTGCCAGCAGCTCCCAACAGGCCTACAGCGCCTATGGCTACACCTTC. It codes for CASSSQQAYSAYGYTF.

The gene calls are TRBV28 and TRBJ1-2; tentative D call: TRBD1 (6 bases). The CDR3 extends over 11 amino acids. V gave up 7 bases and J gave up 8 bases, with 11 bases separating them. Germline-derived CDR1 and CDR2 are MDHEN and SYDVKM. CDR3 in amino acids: CASKQGPGYTF. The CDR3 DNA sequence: TGTGCCAGCAAGCAGGGGCCGGGCTACACCTTC.

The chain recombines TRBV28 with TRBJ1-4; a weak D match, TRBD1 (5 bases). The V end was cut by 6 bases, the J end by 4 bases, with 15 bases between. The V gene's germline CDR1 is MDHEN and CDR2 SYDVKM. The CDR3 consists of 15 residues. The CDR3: CASSPPEGNNEKLFF. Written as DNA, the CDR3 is TGTGCCAGCAGCCCGCCGGAGGGGAATAATGAAAAACTGTTTTTT.

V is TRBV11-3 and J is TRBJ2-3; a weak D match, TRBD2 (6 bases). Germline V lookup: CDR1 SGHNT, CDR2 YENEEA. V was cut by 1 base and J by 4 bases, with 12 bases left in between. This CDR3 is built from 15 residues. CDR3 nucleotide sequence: TGTGCCAGCAGCTTAGTACTAGGCGGGGCAGATACGCAGTATTTT. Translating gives CASSLVLGGADTQYF.

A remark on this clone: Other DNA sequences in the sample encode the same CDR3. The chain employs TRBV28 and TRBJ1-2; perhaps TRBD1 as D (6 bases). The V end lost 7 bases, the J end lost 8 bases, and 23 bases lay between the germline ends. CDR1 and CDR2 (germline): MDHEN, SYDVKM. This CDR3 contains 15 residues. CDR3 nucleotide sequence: TGTGCCAGCACTCCCCGGAACAGGGTGGTCTACGGCTACACCTTC. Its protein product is CASTPRNRVVYGYTF.

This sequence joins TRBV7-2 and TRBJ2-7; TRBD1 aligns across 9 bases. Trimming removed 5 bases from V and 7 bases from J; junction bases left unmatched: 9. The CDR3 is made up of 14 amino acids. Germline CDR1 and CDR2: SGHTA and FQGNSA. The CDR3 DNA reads TGTGCCAGCAGCGTCGGGACAGGGCGGTGGGAGCAGTACTTC. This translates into CASSVGTGRWEQYF.

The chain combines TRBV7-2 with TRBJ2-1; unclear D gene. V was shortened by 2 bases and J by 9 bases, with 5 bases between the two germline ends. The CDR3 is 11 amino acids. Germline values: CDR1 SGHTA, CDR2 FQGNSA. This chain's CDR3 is CASSLTGEQFF. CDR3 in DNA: TGTGCCAGCAGCTTAACGGGTGAGCAGTTCTTC.

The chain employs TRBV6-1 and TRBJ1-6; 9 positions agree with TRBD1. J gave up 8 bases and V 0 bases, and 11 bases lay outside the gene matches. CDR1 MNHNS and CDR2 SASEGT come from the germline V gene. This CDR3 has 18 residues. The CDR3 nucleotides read TGTGCCAGCAGTGAAGCGGGGACAGGGATACGTGGAGATTCACCCCTCCACTTT. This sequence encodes CASSEAGTGIRGDSPLHF.

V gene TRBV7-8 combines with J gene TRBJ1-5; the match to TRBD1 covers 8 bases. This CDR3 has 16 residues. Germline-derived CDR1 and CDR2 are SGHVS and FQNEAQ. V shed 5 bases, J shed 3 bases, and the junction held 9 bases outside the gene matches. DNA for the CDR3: TGTGCCAGCAGCCAACTAACAGGGGGAATCAATCAGCCCCAGCATTTT. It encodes CASSQLTGGINQPQHF.

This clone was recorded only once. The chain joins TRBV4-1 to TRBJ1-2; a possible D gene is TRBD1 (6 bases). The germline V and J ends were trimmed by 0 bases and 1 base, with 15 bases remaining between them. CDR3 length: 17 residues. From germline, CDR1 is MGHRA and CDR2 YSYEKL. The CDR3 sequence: CASSQDREGGGNYGYTF. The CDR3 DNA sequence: TGCGCCAGCAGCCAAGATCGAGAGGGGGGGGGTAACTATGGCTACACCTTC.

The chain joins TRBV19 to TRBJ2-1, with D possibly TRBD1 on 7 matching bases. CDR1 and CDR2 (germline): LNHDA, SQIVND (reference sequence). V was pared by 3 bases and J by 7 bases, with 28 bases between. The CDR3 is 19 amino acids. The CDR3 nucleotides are TGTGCCAGTAGTATCAGCCCTAAATCTTCGGACAGGAGGGGGAATGAGCAGTTCTTC. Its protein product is CASSISPKSSDRRGNEQFF.

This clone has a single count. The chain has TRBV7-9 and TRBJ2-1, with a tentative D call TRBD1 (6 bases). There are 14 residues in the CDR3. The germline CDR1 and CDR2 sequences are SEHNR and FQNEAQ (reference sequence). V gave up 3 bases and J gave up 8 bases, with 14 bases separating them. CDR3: CASSFRGAVDEQFF. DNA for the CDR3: TGTGCCAGCAGCTTCAGGGGTGCGGTCGATGAGCAGTTCTTC.

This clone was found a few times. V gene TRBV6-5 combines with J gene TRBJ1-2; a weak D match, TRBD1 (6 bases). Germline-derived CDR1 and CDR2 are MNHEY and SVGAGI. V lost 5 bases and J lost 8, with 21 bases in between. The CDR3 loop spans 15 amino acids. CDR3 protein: CASSLYREQTGGYTF. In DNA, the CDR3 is TGTGCCAGCAGTCTATACAGGGAACAAACGGGGGGCTACACCTTC.